The clone carrying this T cell receptor beta chain was observed many times. Localized lung adenocarcinoma, a non-small cell lung cancer, affected the donors. This record belongs to a study of CD4 and CD8 cells across lung adenocarcinoma regions. Germline-derived CDR1 and CDR2 are SGDLS and YYNGEE. The CDR3 has 12 amino acids. Deletions cut 4 bases from V and 3 bases from J, with 7 bases between. Using its own MiXCR run on the PCR reads, TCRdb lists one record per CDR3 protein. The table includes 10,000 to 11,000 distinct CDR3 sequences, 53% detected once. The sequenced material came from CD4+ T cells from the center of a lung tumor. The TCR originated in a male donor with lung adenocarcinoma. The CD4 and CD8 labels of this study may be unreliable. V usage is TRBV9 and J usage is TRBJ2-5; maybe TRBD2 (5 bases). The CDR3, as DNA: TGTGCCAGCAGCTCTAGCAAAGAGACCCAGTACTTC. Protein sequence: CASSSSKETQYF. The full variable domain, completed using reference TRBV9 and TRBJ2-5, is DSGVTQTPKHLITATGQRVTLRCSPRSGDLSVYWYQQSLDQGLQFLIQYYNGEERAKGNILERFSAQQFPDLHSELNLSSLELGDSALYFCASSSSKETQYFGPGTRLLVL.